The rows below give T cell receptor beta chains drawn from one sample of a study of early stage breast cancer tumors. Method: immunoSEQ multiplex PCR; TCRdb's copy keeps in-frame clones and lacks some. The sample includes approximately 9,300 clones, 60% to 85% of them seen just once. Sequencing was done on a sample of normal breast tissue next to the tumor. The receptors here all came from a person aged 40 to 49 with breast cancer. CDR3s include the opening cysteine and the closing phenylalanine or tryptophan. The D gene is left open where the match is weak. For some rows the clone size is stated as once, few or many, or as a class when expanded; others skip it.

>TRBV4-1|.|few|TRBJ1-2
CASSQAGYGYTF
TGCGCCAGCAGCCAAGCAGGATATGGCTACACCTTC
>TRBV6-1|.|.|TRBJ2-7
CASSEASPTYEQYF
TGTGCCAGCAGTGAAGCGAGTCCCACCTACGAGCAGTACTTC
>TRBV15|TRBD1|.|TRBJ2-3
CATSRGGQVGRDTQYF
TGTGCCACCAGCAGGGGTGGACAGGTCGGTCGGGATACGCAGTATTTT
>TRBV29-1|.|medium-sized|TRBJ2-3
CSVSISADTQYF
TGCAGCGTCTCAATCTCCGCAGATACGCAGTATTTT
>TRBV14|.|.|TRBJ2-2
CASSQETNTGELFF
TGTGCCAGCAGCCAAGAGACGAACACCGGGGAGCTGTTTTTT
>TRBV6-6|.|once|TRBJ1-5
CASRDYSNQPQHF
TGTGCCAGCAGGGACTATAGCAATCAGCCCCAGCATTTT
>TRBV7-9|TRBD2|.|TRBJ2-3
CASNRLAGDTQYF
TGTGCCAGCAACCGACTAGCGGGTGATACGCAGTATTTT
>TRBV25-1|.|.|TRBJ2-7
CASSPPPARGYEQYF
TGTGCCAGCAGTCCCCCTCCCGCCAGGGGCTACGAGCAGTACTTC
>TRBV5-1|.|.|TRBJ1-1
CASSLDWQGSDWNTEAFF
TGCGCCAGCAGCTTGGATTGGCAGGGATCGGACTGGAACACTGAAGCTTTCTTT
>TRBV11-3|.|once|TRBJ2-7
CASSRRPGYSYEQYF
TGTGCCAGCAGCAGACGTCCGGGATACTCCTACGAGCAGTACTTC
>TRBV30|.|.|TRBJ1-5
CAWSVMGGNQPQHF
TGTGCCTGGAGTGTAATGGGAGGCAATCAGCCCCAGCATTTT
>TRBV11-2|TRBD1|.|TRBJ2-7
CASSQDRSSYEQYF
TGTGCCAGCAGCCAGGACAGGAGTTCCTACGAGCAGTACTTC
>TRBV10-2|.|.|TRBJ2-5
CASSESLSSYDF
TGCGCCAGCAGTGAGTCATTAAGTTCCTACGACTTC
>TRBV2|TRBD2|.|TRBJ2-3
CASGTSGISTDTQYF
TGTGCCAGTGGGACTAGCGGGATAAGCACAGATACGCAGTATTTT
>TRBV9|TRBD1|few|TRBJ1-2
CASSLTGDYGYTF
TGTGCCAGCAGTCTGACAGGGGACTATGGCTACACCTTC
>TRBV2|.|.|TRBJ2-7
CASRTDWLSEQYF
TGTGCCAGCAGGACGGACTGGTTGAGCGAGCAGTACTTC
>TRBV10-3|TRBD2|.|TRBJ2-1
CAISVSGNYNEQFF
TGTGCCATCAGTGTAAGCGGGAACTACAATGAGCAGTTCTTC
>TRBV19|.|.|TRBJ2-2
CASSIVADTGELFF
TGTGCCAGTAGTATAGTAGCGGACACCGGGGAGCTGTTTTTT
>TRBV5-1|TRBD2|.|TRBJ2-7
CASSTGGGSSYEQYF
TGCGCCAGCAGCACCGGGGGGGGGAGCTCCTACGAGCAGTACTTC
>TRBV10-3|.|once|TRBJ2-3
CAIRAELRDTQYF
TGTGCCATCAGAGCGGAGCTCAGGGATACGCAGTATTTT
>TRBV19|.|.|TRBJ2-3
CASSRKTDTQYF
TGTGCCAGTAGCCGAAAGACAGATACGCAGTATTTT
>TRBV14|.|.|TRBJ1-3
CASSHDSTGNTIYF
TGTGCCAGCAGCCATGACTCAACTGGAAACACCATATATTTT
>TRBV4-2|.|.|TRBJ2-7
CASSQDHWRSTILYEQYF
TGTGCCAGCAGCCAAGATCATTGGCGGTCCACGATCCTTTACGAGCAGTACTTC
>TRBV6-1|.|few|TRBJ2-4
CASSEQGGGVRNIQYF
TGTGCCAGCAGTGAACAGGGGGGGGGAGTCAGAAACATTCAGTACTTC
>TRBV10-2|TRBD1|once|TRBJ2-7
CASSGTGYEQYF
TGCGCCAGCAGTGGGACAGGGTACGAGCAGTACTTC
>TRBV19|.|.|TRBJ1-1
CASSILGGWTEAFF
TGTGCCAGTAGTATCTTGGGGGGCTGGACTGAAGCTTTCTTT
>TRBV4-2|.|.|TRBJ2-5
CASSQELGFRETQYF
TGTGCCAGCAGCCAAGAATTGGGCTTCCGGGAGACCCAGTACTTC
>TRBV6-5|.|few|TRBJ1-1
CASSYDGSNTEAFF
TGTGCCAGCAGTTACGACGGTTCGAACACTGAAGCTTTCTTT
>TRBV4-2|TRBD2|.|TRBJ2-2
CASSQDIAGETGELFF
TGTGCCAGCAGCCAAGATATAGCGGGAGAAACCGGGGAGCTGTTTTTT
>TRBV30|TRBD1|.|TRBJ1-2
CAWSVGPAGGNGYTF
TGTGCCTGGAGTGTAGGCCCGGCAGGGGGAAATGGCTACACCTTC
>TRBV18|.|.|TRBJ1-1
CASSRGGGVGTEAFF
TGTGCCAGCTCCCGAGGGGGGGGCGTCGGCACTGAAGCTTTCTTT
>TRBV30|.|.|TRBJ1-5
CAWSRRGNQPQHF
TGTGCCTGGAGTAGAAGGGGCAATCAGCCCCAGCATTTT
>TRBV27|.|once|TRBJ1-5
CASSLAGANQPQHF
TGTGCCAGCAGTTTAGCAGGGGCCAATCAGCCCCAGCATTTT
>TRBV5-4|.|.|TRBJ2-1
CASSPSTSYNEQFF
TGTGCCAGCAGCCCCTCGACCTCCTACAATGAGCAGTTCTTC
>TRBV5-1|.|.|TRBJ2-7
CASSLAVASGEQYF
TGCGCCAGCAGCTTGGCGGTAGCTAGTGGCGAGCAGTACTTC
>TRBV11-3|TRBD2|.|TRBJ2-1
CASSPRGAGGLNEQFF
TGTGCCAGCAGCCCCCGTGGAGCGGGAGGTTTAAATGAGCAGTTCTTC
>TRBV6-5|.|.|TRBJ2-1
CASRAGRGSYNEQFF
TGTGCCAGCCGGGCGGGAAGGGGGTCCTACAATGAGCAGTTCTTC
>TRBV18|TRBD1|.|TRBJ2-2
CASSPPRQGTGELFF
TGTGCCAGCTCACCACCTAGACAGGGAACCGGGGAGCTGTTTTTT
>TRBV10-2|TRBD1|.|TRBJ2-7
CASSESGTGDEQYF
TGCGCCAGCAGTGAGTCCGGGACAGGGGACGAGCAGTACTTC
>TRBV30|.|.|TRBJ1-6
CAWARGGDNSPLHF
TGTGCCTGGGCCCGTGGCGGGGATAATTCACCCCTCCACTTT